This T cell receptor beta chain was recorded in a study of shared clonotypes between healthy human individuals. This clone was counted only a few times. The antigen remains undetermined. The study, taken as a whole, reports: Generally, naive subsets came out with larger estimated richness than memory subsets. Rarefaction exposed incomplete sorted-subset sequencing despite large depth.

Running of the assay took place at deep level. Repertoires were generated with immunoSEQ multiplex PCR, while TCRdb's copy carries only in-frame clones and drops some. The sample lists over 700,000 clones, approximately 72% seen once, with more than 1.5% in the top ten. Sequencing was carried out using memory CD4+ T cells sorted from blood. As to subset: CD45RA-negative fraction. This TCR was recovered from a woman in her twenties or thirties in good health.

This chain's CDR3 is CASSQGEGGYTF. The CDR3, as DNA: TGTGCCAGCAGTCAGGGTGAAGGCGGCTACACCTTC. The J gene is TRBJ1-2, the V gene TRBV25-1, with a possible D match to TRBD1 (5 bases). This CDR3 comprises 12 residues. Per germline, CDR1 MGHDK and CDR2 SYGVNS. V dropped 5 bases and J dropped 8 bases, with 12 bases sitting between them.